Listed below are T cell receptor beta chains from one sample, sequenced in a study of post-analysis software for immune sequencing data. TCRdb itself ran the PCR reads through MiXCR, one entry per CDR3 protein. The repertoire includes hundreds of thousands of distinct CDR3 sequences, roughly 45% of them detected once, and roughly an eighth sits in the top ten. The source material was blood. These receptors were obtained from a girl between 10 and 17 years old with multiple sclerosis. CDR3s include the opening cysteine and the closing phenylalanine or tryptophan. The D gene is left open where the match is weak. A row's size may be missing; if present it is once, few, many or a size class.

>TRBJ2-1|NA|TRBD2|TRBV11-1
TGTGCCAGCAGCTTAGCGCAGCGGGAGGATGAGCAGTTCTTC
CASSLAQREDEQFF
>TRBJ2-3|once|NA|TRBV20-1
TGCAGTGCTAGAGAGGGGGCCCGGGATACGCAGTATTTT
CSAREGARDTQYF
>TRBJ2-1|NA|TRBD1|TRBV3-1
TGTGCCAGCAGCCAAACAGGGGTGAAAATAGTCAATGAGCAGTTCTTC
CASSQTGVKIVNEQFF
>TRBJ2-7|few|NA|TRBV20-1
TGCAGTGCTAGAGTACGGGGCCTATCCTACGAGCAGTACTTC
CSARVRGLSYEQYF
>TRBJ2-1|NA|NA|TRBV5-1
TGCGCCAGCAGCTTAGTGGCGGGGGACAACAATGAGCAGTTCTTC
CASSLVAGDNNEQFF
>TRBJ2-1|NA|TRBD2|TRBV5-1
TGCGCCAGCAGCTTGGGGGTAGCGGGAGCACAAAAGCAGTTCTTC
CASSLGVAGAQKQFF
>TRBJ2-7|NA|TRBD2|TRBV5-6
TGTGCCAGCGAGCCGGGACTAGCGTCCTACGAGCAGTACTTC
CASEPGLASYEQYF
>TRBJ2-1|NA|TRBD1|TRBV27
TGTGCCAGCAGGAGGCAGGGGGCCTCCTACAATGAGCAGTTCTTC
CASRRQGASYNEQFF
>TRBJ2-7|NA|TRBD2|TRBV6-5
TGTGCCAGCAGCCAAAGCGGGGGAAGCTACGAGCAGTACTTC
CASSQSGGSYEQYF
>TRBJ2-1|few|TRBD2|TRBV7-6
TGTGCCAGCAGCTCGTTGAGGGAGGGAACTACAAATGAGCAGTTCTTC
CASSSLREGTTNEQFF